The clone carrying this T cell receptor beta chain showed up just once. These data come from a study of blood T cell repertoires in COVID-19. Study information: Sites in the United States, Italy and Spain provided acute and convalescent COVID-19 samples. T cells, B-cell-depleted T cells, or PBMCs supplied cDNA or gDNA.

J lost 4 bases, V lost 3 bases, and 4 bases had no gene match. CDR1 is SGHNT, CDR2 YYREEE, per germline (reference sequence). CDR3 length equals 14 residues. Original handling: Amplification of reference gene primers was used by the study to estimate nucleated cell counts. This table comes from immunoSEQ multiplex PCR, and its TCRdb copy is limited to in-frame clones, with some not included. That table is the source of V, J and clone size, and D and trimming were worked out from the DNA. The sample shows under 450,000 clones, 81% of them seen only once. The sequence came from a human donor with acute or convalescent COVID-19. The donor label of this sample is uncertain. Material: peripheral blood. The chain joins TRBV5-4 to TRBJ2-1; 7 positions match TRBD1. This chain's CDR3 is CASSSGQLYNEQFF. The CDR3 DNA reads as TGTGCCAGCAGCTCGGGACAGTTATACAATGAGCAGTTCTTC.